This section outlines one T cell receptor (beta chain) sequence together with its context. Its matching antigen is unknown. Trimming at V came to 4 bases and at J to 3 bases, leaving 4 bases not matched to a gene. Germline V gene lookup returns CDR1 SGHDT and CDR2 YYEEEE. This CDR3 spans 14 amino acids. The sample originates from a study of T cell responses to AZD1222 COVID-19 vaccine. Overall study: Pooling was applied to second doses at about 4 or about 12 weeks.

This table comes from immunoSEQ multiplex PCR, and its TCRdb copy is limited to in-frame clones, with some not included. This table holds about 120,000 clones, approximately 84% found once. Whole-study findings and limits: Researchers took repertoire samples only after the peak T cell response had come. Among vaccine-associated CD4 TCRs, coverage spanned spike, with dominance at 160-218 and 743-854. Donors were chiefly white British, with a greater number of females, and clonal diversity was perhaps underestimated.

This sample comprised peripheral blood, obtained on day 0 of AZD1222 vaccination. The chain combines TRBV5-6 with TRBJ2-7; 10 nucleotides line up with TRBD1. The origin of this receptor is an adult in good health. The CDR3 is CASSLDRGFYEQYF. In nucleotides, the CDR3 is TGTGCCAGCAGCCTGGACAGGGGGTTCTACGAGCAGTACTTC.